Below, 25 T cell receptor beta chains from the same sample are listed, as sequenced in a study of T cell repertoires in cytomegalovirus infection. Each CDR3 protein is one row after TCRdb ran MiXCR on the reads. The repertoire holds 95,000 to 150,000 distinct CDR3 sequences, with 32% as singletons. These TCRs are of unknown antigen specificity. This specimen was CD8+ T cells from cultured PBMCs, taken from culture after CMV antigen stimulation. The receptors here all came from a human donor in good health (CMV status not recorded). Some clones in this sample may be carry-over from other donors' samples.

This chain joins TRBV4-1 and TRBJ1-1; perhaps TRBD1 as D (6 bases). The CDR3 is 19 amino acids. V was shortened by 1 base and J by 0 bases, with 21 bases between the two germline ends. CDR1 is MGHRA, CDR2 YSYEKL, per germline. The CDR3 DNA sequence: TGCGCCAGCAGCCAAGCAGCTTTCAGGGGTAGGACGGTGAACACTGAAGCTTTCTTT. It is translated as CASSQAAFRGRTVNTEAFF.

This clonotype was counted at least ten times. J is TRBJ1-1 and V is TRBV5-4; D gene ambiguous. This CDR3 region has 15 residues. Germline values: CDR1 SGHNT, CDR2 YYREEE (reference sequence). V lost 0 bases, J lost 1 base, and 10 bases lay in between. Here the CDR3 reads CASSLDYHWNTEAFF. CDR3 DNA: TGTGCCAGCAGCTTGGACTACCATTGGAACACTGAAGCTTTCTTT.

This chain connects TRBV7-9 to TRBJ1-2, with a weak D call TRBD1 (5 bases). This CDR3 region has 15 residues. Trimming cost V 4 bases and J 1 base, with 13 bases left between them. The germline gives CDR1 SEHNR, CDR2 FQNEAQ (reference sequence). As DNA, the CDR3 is TGTGCCAGCAGCTCCGGGGCAGTCCTTAACTATGGCTACACCTTC. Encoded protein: CASSSGAVLNYGYTF.

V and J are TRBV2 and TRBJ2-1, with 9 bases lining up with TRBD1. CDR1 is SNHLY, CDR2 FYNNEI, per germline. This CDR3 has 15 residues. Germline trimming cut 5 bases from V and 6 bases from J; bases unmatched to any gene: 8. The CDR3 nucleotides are TGTGCCAGCAGTTATGGGACAGGGTGGCGCAATGAGCAGTTCTTC. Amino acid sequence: CASSYGTGWRNEQFF. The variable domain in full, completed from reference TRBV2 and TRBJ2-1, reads EPEVTQTPSHQVTQMGQEVILRCVPISNHLYFYWYRQILGQKVEFLVSFYNNEISEKSEIFDDQFSVERPDGSNFTLKIRSTKLEDSAMYFCASSYGTGWRNEQFFGPGTRLTVL.

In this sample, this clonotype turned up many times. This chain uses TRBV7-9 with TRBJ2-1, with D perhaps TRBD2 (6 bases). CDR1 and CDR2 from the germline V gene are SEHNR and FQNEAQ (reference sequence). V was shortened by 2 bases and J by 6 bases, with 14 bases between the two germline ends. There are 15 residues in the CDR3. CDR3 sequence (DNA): TGTGCCAGCAGCTTACAGGGACTGTGGGGCAATGAGCAGTTCTTC. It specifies CASSLQGLWGNEQFF.

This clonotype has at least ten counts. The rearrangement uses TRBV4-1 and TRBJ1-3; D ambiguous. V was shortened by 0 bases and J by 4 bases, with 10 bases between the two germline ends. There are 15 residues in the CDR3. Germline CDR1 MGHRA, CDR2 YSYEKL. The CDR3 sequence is CASSQEGNLGNTIYF. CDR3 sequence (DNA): TGCGCCAGCAGCCAAGAGGGCAATCTGGGAAACACCATATATTTT.

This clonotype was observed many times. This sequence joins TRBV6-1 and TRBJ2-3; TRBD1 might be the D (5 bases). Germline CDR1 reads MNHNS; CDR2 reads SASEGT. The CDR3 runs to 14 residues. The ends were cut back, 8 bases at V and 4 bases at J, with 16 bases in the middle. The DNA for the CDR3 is TGTGCCAGCTCGAATTGGGGCTCCTCAGATACGCAGTATTTT. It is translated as CASSNWGSSDTQYF.

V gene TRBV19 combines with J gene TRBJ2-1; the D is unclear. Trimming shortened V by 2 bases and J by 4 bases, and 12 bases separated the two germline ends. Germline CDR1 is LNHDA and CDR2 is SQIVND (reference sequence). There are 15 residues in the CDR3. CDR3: CASSISLSGYNEQFF. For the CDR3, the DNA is TGTGCCAGTAGTATATCCTTATCCGGGTACAATGAGCAGTTCTTC.

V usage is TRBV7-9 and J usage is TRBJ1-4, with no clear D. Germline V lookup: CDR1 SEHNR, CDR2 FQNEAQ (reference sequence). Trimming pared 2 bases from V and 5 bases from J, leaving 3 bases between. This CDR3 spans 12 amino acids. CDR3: CASSLQNEKLFF. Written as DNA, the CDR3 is TGTGCCAGCAGCTTACAGAATGAAAAACTGTTTTTT.

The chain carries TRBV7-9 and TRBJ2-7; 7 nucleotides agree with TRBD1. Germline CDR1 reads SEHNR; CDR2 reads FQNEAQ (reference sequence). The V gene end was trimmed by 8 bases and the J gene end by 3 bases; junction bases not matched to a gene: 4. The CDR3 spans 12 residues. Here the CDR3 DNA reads TGTGCCAGCCAGGACAGGAACTACGAGCAGTACTTC. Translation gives CASQDRNYEQYF.

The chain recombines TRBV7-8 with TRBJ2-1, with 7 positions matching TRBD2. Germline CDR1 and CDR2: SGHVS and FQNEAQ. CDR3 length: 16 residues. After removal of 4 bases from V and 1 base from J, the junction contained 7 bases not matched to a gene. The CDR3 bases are TGTGCCAGCAGCTCCGCGGGGGAGGGGTCCTACAATGAGCAGTTCTTC. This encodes CASSSAGEGSYNEQFF.

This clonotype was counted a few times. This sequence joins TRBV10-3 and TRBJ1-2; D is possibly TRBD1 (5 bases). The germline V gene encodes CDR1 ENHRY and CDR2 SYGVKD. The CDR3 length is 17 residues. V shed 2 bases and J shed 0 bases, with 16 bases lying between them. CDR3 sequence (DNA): TGTGCCATCAGTGAGGTACCTCAGGGCCAGGCTAACTATGGCTACACCTTC. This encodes CAISEVPQGQANYGYTF.

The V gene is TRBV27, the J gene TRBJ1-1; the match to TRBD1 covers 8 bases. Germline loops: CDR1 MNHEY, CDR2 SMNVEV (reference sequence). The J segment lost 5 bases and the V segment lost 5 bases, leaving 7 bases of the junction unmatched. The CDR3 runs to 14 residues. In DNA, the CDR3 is TGTGCCAGCAGTCTCGACAGGGGTGGAACTGAAGCTTTCTTT. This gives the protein CASSLDRGGTEAFF.

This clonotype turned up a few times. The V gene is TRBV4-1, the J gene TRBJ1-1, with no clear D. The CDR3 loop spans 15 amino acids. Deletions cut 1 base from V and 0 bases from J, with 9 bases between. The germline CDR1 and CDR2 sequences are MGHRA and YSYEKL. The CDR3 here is CASSQADAVNTEAFF. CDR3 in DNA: TGCGCCAGCAGCCAAGCGGACGCCGTGAACACTGAAGCTTTCTTT.

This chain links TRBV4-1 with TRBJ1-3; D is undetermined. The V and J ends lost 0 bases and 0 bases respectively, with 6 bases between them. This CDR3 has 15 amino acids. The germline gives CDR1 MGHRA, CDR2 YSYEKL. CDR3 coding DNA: TGCGCCAGCAGCCAAGACACAAACTCTGGAAACACCATATATTTT. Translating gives CASSQDTNSGNTIYF.

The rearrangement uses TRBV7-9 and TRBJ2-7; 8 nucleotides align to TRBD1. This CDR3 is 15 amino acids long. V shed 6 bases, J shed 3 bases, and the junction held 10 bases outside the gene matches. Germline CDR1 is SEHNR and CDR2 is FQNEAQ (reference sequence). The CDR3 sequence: CASSPDREYIYEQYF. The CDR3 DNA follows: TGTGCCAGCAGTCCGGACAGGGAGTACATCTACGAGCAGTACTTC. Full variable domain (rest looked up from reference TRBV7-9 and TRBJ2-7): DTGVSQNPRHKITKRGQNVTFRCDPISEHNRLYWYRQTLGQGPEFLTYFQNEAQLEKSRLLSDRFSAERPKGSFSTLEIQRTEQGDSAMYLCASSPDREYIYEQYFGPGTRLTVT.

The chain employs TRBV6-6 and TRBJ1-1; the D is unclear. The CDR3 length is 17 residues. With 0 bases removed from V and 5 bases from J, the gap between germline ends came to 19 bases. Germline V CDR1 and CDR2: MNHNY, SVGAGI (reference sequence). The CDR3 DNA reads TGTGCCAGCAGTTACTCGAGGACTCCGGTCGGGCGGACTGAAGCTTTCTTT. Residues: CASSYSRTPVGRTEAFF.

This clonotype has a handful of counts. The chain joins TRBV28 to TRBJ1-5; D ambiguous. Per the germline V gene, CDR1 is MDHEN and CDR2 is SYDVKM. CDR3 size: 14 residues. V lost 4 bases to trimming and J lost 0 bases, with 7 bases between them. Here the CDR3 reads CASSSVDSNQPQHF. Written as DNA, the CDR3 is TGTGCCAGCAGTTCCGTCGATAGCAATCAGCCCCAGCATTTT. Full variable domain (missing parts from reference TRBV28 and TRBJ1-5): DVKVTQSSRYLVKRTGEKVFLECVQDMDHENMFWYRQDPGLGLRLIYFSYDVKMKEKGDIPEGYSVSREKKERFSLILESASTNQTSMYLCASSSVDSNQPQHFGDGTRLSIL.

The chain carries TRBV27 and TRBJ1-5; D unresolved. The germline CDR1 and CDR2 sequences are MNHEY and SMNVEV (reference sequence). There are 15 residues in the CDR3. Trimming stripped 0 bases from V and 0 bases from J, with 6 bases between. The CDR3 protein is CASSLSAYSNQPQHF. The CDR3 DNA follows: TGTGCCAGCAGTTTATCGGCGTATAGCAATCAGCCCCAGCATTTT.

The DNA for the CDR3 is TGTGCCAGCAGCGGGACTAGCGGAGCGTACAATGAGCAGTTCTTC. Translated: CASSGTSGAYNEQFF. The chain combines TRBV9 with TRBJ2-1; TRBD2 agrees at 10 bases. V lost 3 bases, J lost 4 bases, and 4 bases stayed unmatched. CDR3 size: 15 residues. Germline V lookup: CDR1 SGDLS, CDR2 YYNGEE.

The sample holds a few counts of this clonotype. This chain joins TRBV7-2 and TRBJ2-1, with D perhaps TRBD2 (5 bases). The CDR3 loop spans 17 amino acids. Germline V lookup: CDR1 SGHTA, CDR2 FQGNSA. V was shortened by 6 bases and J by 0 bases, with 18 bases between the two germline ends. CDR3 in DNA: TGTGCCAGCAGACCAACCCCCGGAGGTGCCTCCTACAATGAGCAGTTCTTC. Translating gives CASRPTPGGASYNEQFF.

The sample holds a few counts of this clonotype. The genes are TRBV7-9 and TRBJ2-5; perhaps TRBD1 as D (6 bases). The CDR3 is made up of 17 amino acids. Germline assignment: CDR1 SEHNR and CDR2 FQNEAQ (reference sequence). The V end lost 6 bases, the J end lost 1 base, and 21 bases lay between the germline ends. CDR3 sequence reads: CASRSPFRGLVQETQYF. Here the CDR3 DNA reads TGTGCCAGCAGATCGCCCTTCAGGGGTTTGGTCCAAGAGACCCAGTACTTC.

The CDR3 nucleotides read TGTGCCAGCAGCCATGACCGACTAGCGGGGTTCAGCGAACCTAGCACAGATACGCAGTATTTT. Translated: CASSHDRLAGFSEPSTDTQYF. V and J are TRBV4-2 and TRBJ2-3; 11 nucleotides agree with TRBD2. Germline V gene data show CDR1 as LGHNA and CDR2 as YNFKEQ. V shed 3 bases, J shed 0 bases, and the junction held 17 bases outside the gene matches. This CDR3 has 21 residues.

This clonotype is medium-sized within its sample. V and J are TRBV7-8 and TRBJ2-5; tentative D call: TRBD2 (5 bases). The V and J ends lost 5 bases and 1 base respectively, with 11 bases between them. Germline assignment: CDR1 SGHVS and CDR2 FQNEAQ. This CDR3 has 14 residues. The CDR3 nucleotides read TGTGCCAGCAGCCCAAGGAGGCTCCAAGAGACCCAGTACTTC. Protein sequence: CASSPRRLQETQYF.

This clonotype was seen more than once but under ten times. The CDR3 sequence: CASSETSGGTGEQYF. In DNA, the CDR3 is TGTGCCAGCAGCGAAACTAGCGGGGGGACAGGGGAGCAGTACTTC. The V and J genes are TRBV11-2 and TRBJ2-7; 12 nucleotides align to TRBD2. Unmatched junction bases numbered 9, after V lost 5 bases and J lost 7 bases. This CDR3 comprises 15 residues. Per germline, CDR1 SGHAT and CDR2 FQNNGV.